One and the same sample provided the 20 T cell receptor beta chains below, sequenced in a study of T-cell memory formation after mild COVID-19 (dated by TCRdb to the early 2020s). Libraries came from 5' RACE. Data came from an Illumina NovaSeq 6000. The raw public data were reprocessed by TCRdb itself: fastp quality trimming at Q25, MiXCR clonotype calling, in-frame beta chains only. Identical CDR3 proteins give one entry, which carries the most common genes and DNA. For this sample the table gives roughly 250,000 distinct CDR3 sequences, of which around 17% were detected only once. The ten most abundant clones make up roughly a fifth of the sample. The sequencing sample was made of PBMCs or a T cell subset sorted from them (not recorded which). The receptors come from a man aged 18 to 35 who had mild COVID-19 (a few samples of this study predate the infection). The sample titles of this study are shuffled in the database, so cell type and time point are left out; the donor was told from shared clones.

This clonotype was seen a handful of times. This chain's CDR3 is CASSLGSGAGGETQYF. As DNA, the CDR3 is TGTGCCAGCAGTCTTGGGAGCGGGGCGGGAGGAGAGACCCAGTACTTC. The chain uses TRBV7-3 and TRBJ2-5; 8 bases align to TRBD2. Germline lookup yields CDR1 SGHTA and CDR2 FQGTGA. The V segment lost 6 bases and the J segment 4 bases; nucleotides outside the gene matches: 13. CDR3 size: 16 residues.

This clonotype was detected a few times. The chain has TRBV7-2 and TRBJ2-7; 7 bases match TRBD2. The CDR3 loop spans 17 amino acids. V dropped 6 bases and J dropped 0; count of bases not matched to a gene: 14. CDR1 is SGHTA, CDR2 FQGNSA, per germline. CDR3 DNA sequence: TGTGCCAGCAGGGGAGCCCAGGGACGGGGGGACTCCTACGAGCAGTACTTC. Encoded protein: CASRGAQGRGDSYEQYF.

This clonotype was seen a few times. J is TRBJ2-2 and V is TRBV6-1; D perhaps matches TRBD2 (5 bases). Germline V gene sequence: CDR1 MNHNS, CDR2 SASEGT. The CDR3 is made up of 14 amino acids. The V end was cut by 5 bases, the J end by 6 bases, with 13 bases between. As DNA, the CDR3 is TGTGCCAGCAGTCTTAGGGCGCGGGCCGGGGAGCTGTTTTTT. This codes for CASSLRARAGELFF.

This clonotype occurred a few times. This rearrangement joins TRBV11-1 to TRBJ2-7; 9 nucleotides align to TRBD1. Trimming cost V 6 bases and J 3 bases; bases outside gene matches: 9. This CDR3 has 15 amino acids. Germline V gene lookup returns CDR1 SGHAT and CDR2 FQDESV (reference sequence). The CDR3 reads CASRRSDRGLYEQYF. The CDR3 DNA sequence: TGTGCCAGCAGGCGGTCGGACAGGGGCCTCTACGAGCAGTACTTC.

This clonotype was seen more than once but under ten times. The gene calls are TRBV9 and TRBJ2-1; maybe TRBD1 (5 bases). The CDR3 runs 13 residues. The germline V gene encodes CDR1 SGDLS and CDR2 YYNGEE. Trimming shortened V by 4 bases and J by 6 bases, and 11 bases separated the two germline ends. The CDR3 nucleotides read TGTGCCAGCAGCAGCAGGGTGGTCAATGAGCAGTTCTTC. Its protein is CASSSRVVNEQFF.

V is TRBV5-4 and J is TRBJ2-7; 8 bases fit TRBD2. Germline V gives CDR1 SGHNT, CDR2 YYREEE (reference sequence). CDR3 length: 13 residues. V lost 3 bases and J lost 6; bases outside the gene matches: 5. The CDR3 DNA reads as TGTGCCAGCAGCTCCGGACTAGCACTCGAGCAGTACTTC. Protein product: CASSSGLALEQYF.

This clonotype was seen once. The chain combines TRBV3-1 with TRBJ1-2, with 12 bases fitting TRBD1. With V trimmed by 4 bases and J by 2 bases, 5 bases remained unmatched. The CDR3 loop spans 16 amino acids. From germline, CDR1 is LGHDT and CDR2 YNNKEL (reference sequence). The chain's CDR3 is CASSRAGTGGNYGYTF. CDR3 nucleotides: TGTGCCAGCAGCCGGGCCGGGACAGGGGGCAACTATGGCTACACCTTC. Full variable domain (rest looked up from reference TRBV3-1 and TRBJ1-2): DTAVSQTPKYLVTQMGNDKSIKCEQNLGHDTMYWYKQDSKKFLKIMFSYNNKELIINETVPNRFSPKSPDKAHLNLHINSLELGDSAVYFCASSRAGTGGNYGYTFGSGTRLTVV.

The V gene is TRBV5-1, the J gene TRBJ2-5; TRBD2 matches at 11 bases. Germline V gene sequence: CDR1 SGHRS, CDR2 YFSETQ. This CDR3 spans 16 amino acids. Trimming took 4 bases from V and 1 from J; bases not matched to a gene: 6. In DNA, the CDR3 is TGCGCCAGCAGCCGAGGGACTAGCGGAGCCCAAGAGACCCAGTACTTC. Translating it yields CASSRGTSGAQETQYF. The whole variable domain, remainder taken from reference TRBV5-1 and TRBJ2-5, is KAGVTQTPRYLIKTRGQQVTLSCSPISGHRSVSWYQQTPGQGLQFLFEYFSETQRNKGNFPGRFSGRQFSNSRSEMNVSTLELGDSALYLCASSRGTSGAQETQYFGPGTRLLVL.

This sequence joins TRBV4-2 and TRBJ1-4; unclear D gene. V dropped 0 bases and J dropped 8 bases, with 22 bases sitting between them. Germline V gene lookup returns CDR1 LGHNA and CDR2 YNFKEQ. This CDR3 contains 18 residues. In DNA form, the CDR3 reads TGTGCCAGCAGCCAAGATCCAGCCGCATTCCAGGTGGACGAAAAACTGTTTTTT. It yields the protein CASSQDPAAFQVDEKLFF.

This clonotype was counted only a few times. The rearrangement uses TRBV20-1 and TRBJ2-5, with D unclear. The germline V gene encodes CDR1 DFQATT and CDR2 SNEGSKA (reference sequence). This CDR3 is built from 12 residues. The V gene lost 7 bases and the J gene lost 5 bases, with 14 bases spanning the gap. CDR3 region: CSVQRRAETQYF. CDR3 DNA sequence: TGCAGTGTCCAGCGCCGGGCTGAGACCCAGTACTTC.

This clonotype was recorded many times. The V and J genes are TRBV4-1 and TRBJ2-1; TRBD2 matches at 13 bases. The CDR3 is 16 amino acids. Germline loops: CDR1 MGHRA, CDR2 YSYEKL. Trimming took 2 bases from V and 4 from J; bases not matched to a gene: 2. The CDR3 coding sequence is TGCGCCAGCAGCCAACGACTAGCGGGGGGTTACAATGAGCAGTTCTTC. Translated, it gives CASSQRLAGGYNEQFF.

V usage is TRBV7-2 and J usage is TRBJ1-4; D is undetermined. Germline CDR1 SGHTA, CDR2 FQGNSA. The V gene lost 6 bases and the J gene lost 5 bases, with 10 bases spanning the gap. CDR3 length: 13 residues. In DNA form, the CDR3 reads TGTGCCAGCAGTAGAGACGAAAATGAAAAACTGTTTTTT. Encoded protein: CASSRDENEKLFF.

This clonotype was seen a few times. The chain carries TRBV11-2 and TRBJ1-1; D not resolved. CDR3 size: 13 residues. Germline V CDR1 and CDR2: SGHAT, FQNNGV. Trimming cost V 0 bases and J 7 bases, with 9 bases left between them. The DNA of the CDR3 is TGTGCCAGCAGCTTAGATCCGAAGCTTGAAGCTTTCTTT. Its protein product is CASSLDPKLEAFF.

The rearrangement links TRBV10-2 to TRBJ2-1; no clear D. The germline V gene encodes CDR1 WSHSY and CDR2 SAAADI. Trimming pared 3 bases from V and 6 bases from J, leaving 6 bases between. The CDR3 loop spans 12 amino acids. In nucleotides, the CDR3 is TGCGCCAGCAGTGACGGGCGCAATGAGCAGTTCTTC. Translating it yields CASSDGRNEQFF.

The V gene is TRBV5-1, the J gene TRBJ2-3; 8 bases line up with TRBD1. The CDR3 length is 14 residues. Germline lookup yields CDR1 SGHRS and CDR2 YFSETQ. V shed 4 bases and J 4 bases; nucleotides not matched to a gene: 5. CDR3 nucleotide sequence: TGCGCCAGCAGCGAGGACAGGGTAGCAGATACGCAGTATTTT. This translates into CASSEDRVADTQYF.

This clonotype was counted only a few times. The chain joins TRBV6-5 to TRBJ2-3; 9 bases match TRBD2. The CDR3 is made up of 15 amino acids. Germline CDR1 and CDR2: MNHEY and SVGAGI. V shed 2 bases and J 4 bases; nucleotides not matched to a gene: 4. CDR3 sequence reads: CASSYPAGGPDTQYF. Written as DNA, the CDR3 is TGTGCCAGCAGTTACCCCGCGGGAGGGCCAGATACGCAGTATTTT.

This clonotype was seen a handful of times. The J gene is TRBJ1-1, the V gene TRBV12-3 or TRBV12-4, with 8 bases fitting TRBD1. The CDR3 contains 13 residues. The V and J ends lost 5 bases and 6 bases, in that order; junction bases with no gene match: 5. CDR3 sequence: CASSGQGGAEAFF. As DNA, the CDR3 is TGTGCCAGCAGTGGACAGGGCGGCGCTGAAGCTTTCTTT.

This chain connects TRBV24-1 to TRBJ2-1; D is possibly TRBD1 or TRBD2 (5 bases each). CDR1 and CDR2 (germline): KGHDR, SFDVKD. The CDR3 consists of 17 residues. The V end lost 7 bases, the J end lost 6 bases, and 24 bases lay between the germline ends. In DNA form, the CDR3 reads TGTGCCACCAGCCGGGGCCCCCGGTGGGGCCTGAGCAATGAGCAGTTCTTC. As protein: CATSRGPRWGLSNEQFF.

This clonotype was detected only a few times. This chain connects TRBV7-6 to TRBJ1-2, with no clear D. Trimming removed 3 bases at V and 8 bases at J, with 10 bases between. Germline V gives CDR1 SGHVS, CDR2 FNYEAQ. This CDR3 comprises 12 residues. The CDR3: CASSFNLRGYTF. In DNA, the CDR3 is TGTGCCAGCAGCTTCAATTTGAGGGGCTACACCTTC.

This clonotype was seen a few times. The rearrangement joins TRBV6-5 to TRBJ2-3; a weak D match, TRBD1 (5 bases). V was pared by 7 bases and J by 0 bases, with 8 bases between. Germline loops: CDR1 MNHEY, CDR2 SVGAGI. The CDR3 sequence is 13 residues long. CDR3 loop: CASTDRSTDTQYF. For the CDR3, the DNA is TGTGCCAGCACCGACAGAAGCACAGATACGCAGTATTTT.